The 8 T cell receptor beta chains listed next were all sequenced from one sample in a study of blood T cell repertoires in COVID-19. Profiled with immunoSEQ multiplex PCR; TCRdb holds only in-frame clones, not every one. The table records 200,000 or so clones, roughly 84% of them present only once. The sequenced material came from peripheral blood. Receptor source: a woman aged 25 to 39 who had recovered from COVID-19.

The chain couples TRBV18 to TRBJ2-2; 10 bases map to TRBD2. Germline V gene sequence: CDR1 KGHSH, CDR2 LQKENI. The CDR3 totals 16 residues. V shed 3 bases and J 1 base; nucleotides not matched to a gene: 2. CDR3 in amino acids: CASSPIAGGNTGELFF. The DNA for the CDR3 is TGTGCCAGCTCACCGATAGCGGGAGGGAACACCGGGGAGCTGTTTTTT. Complete variable domain (other parts from reference TRBV18 and TRBJ2-2): NAGVMQNPRHLVRRRGQEARLRCSPMKGHSHVYWYRQLPEEGLKFMVYLQKENIIDESGMPKERFSAEFPKEGPSILRIQQVVRGDSAAYFCASSPIAGGNTGELFFGEGSRLTVL.

V gene TRBV5-5 combines with J gene TRBJ1-1; D is unresolved. The ends were cut back, 4 bases at V and 1 base at J, with 14 bases in the middle. CDR1 SGHKS and CDR2 YYEKEE come from the germline V gene (reference sequence). There are 15 residues in the CDR3. Written as DNA, the CDR3 is TGTGCCAGCAGCACTAGACGGACTTCGAACACTGAAGCTTTCTTT. Amino acid sequence: CASSTRRTSNTEAFF.

V and J are TRBV25-1 and TRBJ1-2; tentative D call: TRBD1 (5 bases). Trimming shortened V by 10 bases and J by 5 bases, and 17 bases separated the two germline ends. There are 13 residues in the CDR3. Germline V gene sequence: CDR1 MGHDK, CDR2 SYGVNS. CDR3: CATGPAGGYGYTF. The DNA for the CDR3 is TGTGCCACTGGGCCGGCCGGGGGGTATGGCTACACCTTC.

The chain employs TRBV30 and TRBJ2-3, with a possible D match to TRBD2 (6 bases). There are 14 residues in the CDR3. Germline lookup yields CDR1 GTSNPN and CDR2 SVGIG (reference sequence). V lost 1 base to trimming and J lost 4 bases, with 12 bases between them. CDR3 amino acids: CAWSGLWGADTQYF. The CDR3 region has the DNA TGTGCCTGGAGTGGCCTCTGGGGGGCAGATACGCAGTATTTT.

The chain uses TRBV5-1 and TRBJ1-1; TRBD1 matches 8 bases. V gave up 3 bases and J gave up 0 bases; unmatched junction bases: 7. This CDR3 region has 16 residues. Per the germline V gene, CDR1 is SGHRS and CDR2 is YFSETQ. CDR3 sequence: CASSWGTGDLNTEAFF. The CDR3 DNA is TGCGCCAGCAGCTGGGGGACAGGAGACTTGAACACTGAAGCTTTCTTT.

This clone has just a few counts. The chain uses TRBV30 and TRBJ1-2, with TRBD1 as a possible D gene (5 bases). CDR1 and CDR2 (germline): GTSNPN, SVGIG (reference sequence). The ends were cut back, 3 bases at V and 2 bases at J, with 10 bases in the middle. The CDR3 contains 13 residues. In DNA, the CDR3 is TGTGCCTGGAGGGACACGGCGAACTATGGCTACACCTTC. Its translation: CAWRDTANYGYTF.

This chain connects TRBV6-2 or TRBV6-3 to TRBJ2-7, with 8 bases identical to TRBD2. Germline loops: CDR1 MNHEY, CDR2 SVGEGT. The CDR3 consists of 16 residues. J lost 5 bases, V lost 0 bases, and 9 bases had no gene match. CDR3: CASSYSTGGEVHEQYF. The CDR3 coding sequence is TGTGCCAGCAGTTACTCGACCGGGGGGGAGGTCCACGAGCAGTACTTC.

The gene calls are TRBV10-3 and TRBJ1-5; TRBD1 matches at 7 bases. This CDR3 has 15 amino acids. CDR1 ENHRY and CDR2 SYGVKD come from the germline V gene. V shed 0 bases, J shed 5 bases, and the junction held 4 bases outside the gene matches. As DNA, the CDR3 is TGTGCCATCAGTGAGTCGGGACAGAAGGATCAGCCCCAGCATTTT. Amino acids: CAISESGQKDQPQHF.